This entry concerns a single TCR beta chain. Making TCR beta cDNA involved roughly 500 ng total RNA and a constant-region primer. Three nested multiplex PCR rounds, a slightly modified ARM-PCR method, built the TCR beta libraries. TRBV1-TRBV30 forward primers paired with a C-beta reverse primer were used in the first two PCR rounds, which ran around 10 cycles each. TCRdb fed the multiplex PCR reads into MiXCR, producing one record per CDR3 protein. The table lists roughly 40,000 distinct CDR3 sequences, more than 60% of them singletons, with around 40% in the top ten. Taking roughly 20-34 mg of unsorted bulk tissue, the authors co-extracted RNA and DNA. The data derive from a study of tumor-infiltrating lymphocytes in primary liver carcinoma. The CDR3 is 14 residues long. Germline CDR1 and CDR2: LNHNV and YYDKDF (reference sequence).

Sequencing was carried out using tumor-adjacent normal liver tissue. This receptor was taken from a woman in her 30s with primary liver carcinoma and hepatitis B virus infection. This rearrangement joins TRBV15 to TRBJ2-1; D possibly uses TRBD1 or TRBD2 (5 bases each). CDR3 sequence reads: CTTSRDSSRDEQFF. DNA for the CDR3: TGTACAACCAGCAGAGATTCGTCCCGGGACGAGCAGTTCTTC.